Sequencing of this TCR beta chain was carried out in a study of T cell changes during pregnancy in multiple sclerosis (dated by TCRdb to the late 2010s). General notes on the study: The study looked at changes in the T cell repertoire across pregnancy in women with multiple sclerosis.

Receptor amplification or capture employed the immunoSEQ multiplex PCR assay. TCRdb re-hosts the immuneACCESS table, in-frame sequences only. Its copies lack some clones; in the studies checked, an unresolved V gene accounts for under half of them, and the cause for the rest is not known. The sample includes about 68,000 clones, with about nine tenths observed a single time. The top ten constitute around 1.5% of the sample. Comments on this clone: The antigen it binds to is not known. No qualities accompany the bases; no much larger clone lies one base away.

Sequences SGHTA (CDR1) and FQGNSA (CDR2) are obtained from the germline V gene. V is shortened by 5 bases, J by 5 bases, and the region joining them spans 15 bases. From the cysteine up to the phenylalanine, the CDR3 has a length of 14 residues. Only the CDR3 DNA stays, 42 bases, in frame from base 1. The sequences come from peripheral blood, collected in the third trimester of pregnancy. This TCR came from a female donor with multiple sclerosis, enrolled in a pregnancy study. The V and J genes are TRBV7-2 and TRBJ1-2; the D gene is unclear. The DNA sequence follows: TGTGCCAGCAGCACAGCGGACGGACCATATGGCTACACCTTC. Its amino acids are CASSTADGPYGYTF.